The clone carrying this TCR beta chain was detected many times. Its antigen is currently unknown. This sample was taken from a study of blood T cells in healthy people across ages. Study conclusions and caveats: Roughly linear declines in TCR beta diversity per million T cells occurred with age.

There are 13 residues in the CDR3. With 1 base removed from V and 4 bases from J, the gap between germline ends came to 9 bases. In germline, CDR1 is SQVTM, CDR2 ANQGSEA. A second roughly 6 to 11 cycle PCR used barcoded and J-beta primers. Using its own MiXCR run on the 5' RACE reads, TCRdb lists one record per CDR3 protein. The profile shows about 1.6 million distinct CDR3 sequences, 30% to 35% of them singletons. J is TRBJ2-3 and V is TRBV29-1; D remains unclear. This TCR was recovered from a woman aged 25-40 years in good health. Material for sequencing was blood. CDR3 region: CSVEASDADTQYF. The DNA for the CDR3 is TGCAGCGTTGAAGCGTCCGACGCAGATACGCAGTATTTT.